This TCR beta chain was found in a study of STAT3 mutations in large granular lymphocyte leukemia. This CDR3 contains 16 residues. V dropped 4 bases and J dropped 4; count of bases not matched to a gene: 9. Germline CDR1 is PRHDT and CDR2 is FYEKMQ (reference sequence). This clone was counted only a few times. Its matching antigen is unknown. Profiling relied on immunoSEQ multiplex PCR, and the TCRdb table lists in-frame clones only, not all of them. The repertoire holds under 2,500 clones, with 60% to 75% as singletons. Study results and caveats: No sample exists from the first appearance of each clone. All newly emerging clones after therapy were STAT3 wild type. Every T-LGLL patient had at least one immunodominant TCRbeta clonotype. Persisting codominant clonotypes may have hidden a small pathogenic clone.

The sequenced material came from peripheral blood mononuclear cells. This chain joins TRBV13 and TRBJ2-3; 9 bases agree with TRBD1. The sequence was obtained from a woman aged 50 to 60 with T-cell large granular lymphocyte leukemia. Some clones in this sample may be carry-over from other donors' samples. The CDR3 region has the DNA TGTGCCAGCAGCTCCGATCCGGGACAGGGCCCAGATACGCAGTATTTT. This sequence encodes CASSSDPGQGPDTQYF.